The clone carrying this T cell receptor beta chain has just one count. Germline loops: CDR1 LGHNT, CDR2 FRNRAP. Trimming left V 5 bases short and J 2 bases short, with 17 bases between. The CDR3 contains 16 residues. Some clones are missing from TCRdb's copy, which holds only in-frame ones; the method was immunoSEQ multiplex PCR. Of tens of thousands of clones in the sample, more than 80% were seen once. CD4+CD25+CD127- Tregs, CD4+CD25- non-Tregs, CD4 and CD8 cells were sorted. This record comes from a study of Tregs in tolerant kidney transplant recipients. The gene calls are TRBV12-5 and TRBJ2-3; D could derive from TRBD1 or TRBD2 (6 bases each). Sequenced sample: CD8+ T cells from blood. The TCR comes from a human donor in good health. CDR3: CASGPGAGRITDTQYF. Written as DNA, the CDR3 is TGTGCTAGTGGTCCGGGGGCAGGGAGGATCACAGATACGCAGTATTTT.